This entry is about one TCR beta chain. Its target is not known. The data were produced by immunoSEQ multiplex PCR, yet TCRdb's version contains in-frame clones alone and is incomplete. The sample records some 40,000 clones, less than 85% being singletons. Culture proceeded for nine to eleven days, and CD4+ T cells were then isolated. According to PCR results, the person was infected with SARS-CoV-2 between March and December 2020. Two doses of BNT162b2 or mRNA-1273 vaccine were administered to participants. These data originate in a study of vaccination effects on CD4 cells after COVID-19. Germline values: CDR1 MGHRA, CDR2 YSYEKL. The CDR3 length is 14 residues. The V and J ends lost 6 bases and 7 bases respectively, with 18 bases between them.

This receptor was obtained from a human donor who had a prior SARS-CoV-2 infection. The gene calls are TRBV4-1 and TRBJ1-1; a possible D gene is TRBD1 (5 bases). Material: CD4+ T cells from PBMCs cultured without peptide, obtained after COVID-19 vaccination. CDR3 sequence (DNA): TGCGCCAGCAGAGCCTACGCGGGGCTATATGAAGCTTTCTTT. It encodes CASRAYAGLYEAFF.